Shown below are 24 T cell receptor beta chains from a single sample sequenced in a study of blood T cell repertoires in COVID-19. Libraries were prepared by immunoSEQ multiplex PCR; TCRdb keeps only in-frame clonotypes and omits some of them. The sample yields about 240,000 clones, more than 75% seen once. Material: PBMCs or T cells enriched from blood (not recorded which). Source of these receptors: a woman aged 40-49 years with acute COVID-19.

The CDR3 DNA follows: TGCAGCGTTGAAGATCGACGGGATGAGCAGTTCTTC. As protein: CSVEDRRDEQFF. The chain links TRBV29-1 to TRBJ2-1; no clear D. The CDR3 consists of 12 residues. Trimming cost V 0 bases and J 8 bases, with 8 bases left between them. Per germline, CDR1 SQVTM and CDR2 ANQGSEA.

This chain uses TRBV30 with TRBJ2-3; no clear D gene. Germline CDR1 is GTSNPN and CDR2 is SVGIG (reference sequence). Trimming pared 3 bases from V and 1 base from J, leaving 11 bases between. The CDR3 covers 14 residues. The CDR3 spells CAWSVQGGTDTQYF. The CDR3 bases are TGTGCCTGGAGCGTGCAAGGAGGCACAGATACGCAGTATTTT.

Only a few counts were recorded for this clone. The chain combines TRBV4-1 with TRBJ2-7; D not certain. This CDR3 spans 13 amino acids. With 1 base removed from V and 1 base from J, the gap between germline ends came to 5 bases. Germline-derived CDR1 and CDR2 are MGHRA and YSYEKL. DNA for the CDR3: TGCGCCAGCAGCCAAGGGCGGTCCTACGAGCAGTACTTC. It translates to CASSQGRSYEQYF.

The gene calls are TRBV5-1 and TRBJ2-1, with 7 bases matching TRBD2. CDR3 length equals 15 residues. J gave up 4 bases and V 1 base, and 5 bases lay outside the gene matches. The germline CDR1 and CDR2 sequences are SGHRS and YFSETQ. CDR3 region: CASSLREDTYNEQFF. The CDR3 DNA is TGCGCCAGCAGCTTGCGGGAGGACACATACAATGAGCAGTTCTTC.

The chain employs TRBV5-5 and TRBJ1-1; 7 bases map to TRBD1. V shed 4 bases, J shed 4 bases, and the junction held 10 bases outside the gene matches. The CDR3 has 15 amino acids. Germline assignment: CDR1 SGHKS and CDR2 YYEKEE (reference sequence). CDR3 sequence reads: CASSQRVTGPTEAFF. CDR3 nucleotide sequence: TGTGCCAGCAGCCAACGAGTGACAGGGCCCACTGAAGCTTTCTTT. The full variable domain, its missing parts supplied by reference TRBV5-5 and TRBJ1-1, is DAGVTQSPTHLIKTRGQQVTLRCSPISGHKSVSWYQQVLGQGPQFIFQYYEKEERGRGNFPDRFSARQFPNYSSELNVNALLLGDSALYLCASSQRVTGPTEAFFGQGTRLTVV.

This chain links TRBV27 with TRBJ2-3; 8 nucleotides agree with TRBD2. The CDR3 consists of 15 residues. V shed 3 bases and J 6 bases; nucleotides not matched to a gene: 8. Germline CDR1 reads MNHEY; CDR2 reads SMNVEV (reference sequence). Here the CDR3 reads CASSFAVAGGDTQYF. The CDR3 DNA reads as TGTGCCAGCAGTTTTGCAGTTGCGGGAGGCGATACGCAGTATTTT.

The rearrangement links TRBV15 to TRBJ1-2; D not resolved. Germline V gives CDR1 LNHNV, CDR2 YYDKDF (reference sequence). The CDR3 consists of 14 residues. The V gene lost 0 bases and the J gene lost 1 base, with 6 bases spanning the gap. The CDR3 DNA follows: TGTGCCACCAGCAGAGACAGGAATAACTATGGCTACACCTTC. It encodes CATSRDRNNYGYTF.

The chain is built from TRBV2 and TRBJ1-1; no reliable D call. The CDR3 loop spans 14 amino acids. Deletions cut 5 bases from V and 6 bases from J, with 16 bases between. The V gene's germline CDR1 is SNHLY and CDR2 FYNNEI. The CDR3 sequence is CASSFAGVGAEAFF. CDR3 DNA: TGTGCCAGCAGTTTTGCGGGTGTTGGGGCTGAAGCTTTCTTT.

The chain uses TRBV7-8 and TRBJ2-1; TRBD2 matches 7 bases. The trim removed 5 bases at V and 4 bases at J, leaving 8 bases unmatched. This CDR3 has 15 amino acids. Germline-derived CDR1 and CDR2 are SGHVS and FQNEAQ. CDR3 DNA sequence: TGTGCCAGCAGCGGCCGACTAGCAGGATACAATGAGCAGTTCTTC. Translated: CASSGRLAGYNEQFF.

This clone was detected only once. This rearrangement joins TRBV18 to TRBJ2-1, with 8 bases that match TRBD2. Germline CDR1 and CDR2: KGHSH and LQKENI. The V segment lost 3 bases and the J segment 7 bases; nucleotides outside the gene matches: 5. The CDR3 spans 14 residues. This chain's CDR3 is CASSPSGIGNEQFF. The CDR3 DNA follows: TGTGCCAGCTCACCTAGCGGGATAGGAAATGAGCAGTTCTTC.

J is TRBJ2-2 and V is TRBV19, with D tentatively TRBD1 (6 bases). The germline CDR1 and CDR2 sequences are LNHDA and SQIVND (reference sequence). CDR3 length: 14 amino acids. Trimming took off 10 bases at V and 1 base at J, with 13 bases between the two ends. CDR3 DNA sequence: TGTGCCACAAGTGGACAGTTGAACACCGGGGAGCTGTTTTTT. Encoded protein: CATSGQLNTGELFF.

The J gene is TRBJ2-1, the V gene TRBV19, with D tentatively TRBD2 (6 bases). CDR1 is LNHDA and CDR2 is SQIVND in the germline V gene (reference sequence). The CDR3 spans 15 residues. Trimming cost V 4 bases and J 3 bases, with 13 bases left between them. CDR3 DNA sequence: TGTGCCAGTAGTAATTTCGGGGGAGTCTACAATGAGCAGTTCTTC. Its translation is CASSNFGGVYNEQFF. Together with reference TRBV19 and TRBJ2-1, the CDR3 gives the full variable domain: DGGITQSPKYLFRKEGQNVTLSCEQNLNHDAMYWYRQDPGQGLRLIYYSQIVNDFQKGDIAEGYSVSREKKESFPLTVTSAQKNPTAFYLCASSNFGGVYNEQFFGPGTRLTVL.

A remark on this clone: At the DNA level, this CDR3 is encoded by other sequences in the same sample as well. The chain carries TRBV9 and TRBJ1-3, with D uncertain. Per germline, CDR1 SGDLS and CDR2 YYNGEE. Trimming shortened V by 0 bases and J by 0 bases, and 4 bases separated the two germline ends. The CDR3 length is 14 residues. The CDR3 spells CASSVGSSGNTIYF. CDR3 nucleotide sequence: TGTGCCAGCAGCGTAGGGAGCTCTGGAAACACCATATATTTT.

This chain connects TRBV7-2 to TRBJ1-2; 8 bases agree with TRBD1. V shed 5 bases and J 5 bases; nucleotides not matched to a gene: 7. Germline V gene sequence: CDR1 SGHTA, CDR2 FQGNSA. CDR3 length equals 14 residues. CDR3 in DNA: TGTGCCAGCAGCCCAGGACAGGGTCCATATGGCTACACCTTC. Residues: CASSPGQGPYGYTF.

This clone has a single count. The genes are TRBV6-2 or TRBV6-3 and TRBJ2-7; 9 positions match TRBD1. V dropped 5 bases and J dropped 4; count of bases not matched to a gene: 18. CDR1 is MNHEY, CDR2 SVGEGT, per germline. CDR3 length: 18 amino acids. CDR3: CASSISWTGDITSYEQYF. The CDR3 region has the DNA TGTGCCAGCAGTATCTCTTGGACAGGGGATATTACTAGTTACGAGCAGTACTTC.

This clone was seen a handful of times. CDR3 residues: CASSPGDTGELFF. In DNA, the CDR3 is TGTGCCAGCAGCCCAGGTGACACCGGGGAGCTGTTTTTT. V gene TRBV11-2 combines with J gene TRBJ2-2; D remains ambiguous. The germline gives CDR1 SGHAT, CDR2 FQNNGV. This CDR3 has 13 amino acids. The V end lost 5 bases, the J end lost 3 bases, and 7 bases lay between the germline ends. The entire variable domain, with the rest obtained from reference TRBV11-2 and TRBJ2-2, is as follows: EAGVAQSPRYKIIEKRQSVAFWCNPISGHATLYWYQQILGQGPKLLIQFQNNGVVDDSQLPKDRFSAERLKGVDSTLKIQPAKLEDSAVYLCASSPGDTGELFFGEGSRLTVL.

The genes are TRBV23-1 and TRBJ2-1; 10 bases align to TRBD1. TRBV23-1 carries the ORF label, with uncertain function. The CDR3 length is 18 residues. J lost 1 base, V lost 0 bases, and 6 bases had no gene match. The chain's CDR3 is CASSQSTGGASSYNEQFF. The CDR3 nucleotides are TGCGCCAGCAGTCAATCGACAGGGGGCGCCTCTTCCTACAATGAGCAGTTCTTC.

This clone came up a few times. The V and J genes are TRBV12-5 and TRBJ1-5; the D gene is possibly TRBD1 (5 bases). Between the trimmed V and J ends, which lost 0 bases and 0 bases, there was a span of 9 bases. CDR1 and CDR2 (germline): LGHNT, FRNRAP. The CDR3 is 16 residues long. The chain's CDR3 is CASGLVVTDSNQPQHF. CDR3 nucleotides: TGTGCTAGTGGTTTGGTAGTGACAGATAGCAATCAGCCCCAGCATTTT.

The DNA of the CDR3 is TGTGCCAGCAGCTTGGTGGGACTAGCGGGAGTCTGGATTGAGCAGTTCTTC. It specifies CASSLVGLAGVWIEQFF. V and J are TRBV5-8 and TRBJ2-1; 14 bases agree with TRBD2. Trimming removed 0 bases from V and 9 bases from J; junction bases left unmatched: 8. Germline loops: CDR1 SGHTS, CDR2 YDEGEE. The CDR3 extends over 17 amino acids.

This sequence joins TRBV30 and TRBJ1-3, with a possible D match to TRBD1 (6 bases). This CDR3 is 13 amino acids long. V lost 7 bases and J lost 0, with 10 bases in between. Germline CDR1 GTSNPN, CDR2 SVGIG (reference sequence). The CDR3, as DNA: TGTGCCTTTGGACAGAGCTCTGGAAACACCATATATTTT. It is translated as CAFGQSSGNTIYF.

The chain combines TRBV5-1 with TRBJ2-7; no firm D call. Trimming took 0 bases from V and 5 from J, leaving 9 bases between them. The CDR3 consists of 13 residues. Per the germline V gene, CDR1 is SGHRS and CDR2 is YFSETQ. In DNA form, the CDR3 reads TGCGCCAGCAGCTTGGTATCGTCCGACGAGCAGTACTTC. As protein: CASSLVSSDEQYF.

V usage is TRBV19 and J usage is TRBJ1-2; perhaps TRBD1 as D (6 bases). Trimming removed 9 bases from V and 8 bases from J, with 22 bases in between. Germline CDR1 LNHDA, CDR2 SQIVND (reference sequence). CDR3 size: 14 residues. The CDR3 DNA sequence: TGTGCCAGCAAGCCGAAAGACAGGCGGGTAGGCTACACCTTC. Amino acids: CASKPKDRRVGYTF.

In this sample, this clone turned up once. The CDR3 nucleotides read TGTGCCAGCAGCCAAGACCCAAGCGGGAGTTCCTACAATGAGCAGTTCTTC. As protein: CASSQDPSGSSYNEQFF. This chain uses TRBV4-2 with TRBJ2-1, with 8 bases lining up with TRBD2. CDR3 length: 17 residues. With V trimmed by 0 bases and J by 1 base, 5 bases remained unmatched. Germline values: CDR1 LGHNA, CDR2 YNFKEQ.

The chain links TRBV10-1 to TRBJ2-1; 11 bases match TRBD2. CDR1 and CDR2 (germline): WNHNN, SYGVQD (reference sequence). Unmatched junction bases numbered 3, after V lost 5 bases and J lost 3 bases. This CDR3 contains 15 residues. This chain's CDR3 is CASSTGTSGYNEQFF. The CDR3, as DNA: TGCGCCAGCAGTACCGGGACTAGCGGCTACAATGAGCAGTTCTTC.